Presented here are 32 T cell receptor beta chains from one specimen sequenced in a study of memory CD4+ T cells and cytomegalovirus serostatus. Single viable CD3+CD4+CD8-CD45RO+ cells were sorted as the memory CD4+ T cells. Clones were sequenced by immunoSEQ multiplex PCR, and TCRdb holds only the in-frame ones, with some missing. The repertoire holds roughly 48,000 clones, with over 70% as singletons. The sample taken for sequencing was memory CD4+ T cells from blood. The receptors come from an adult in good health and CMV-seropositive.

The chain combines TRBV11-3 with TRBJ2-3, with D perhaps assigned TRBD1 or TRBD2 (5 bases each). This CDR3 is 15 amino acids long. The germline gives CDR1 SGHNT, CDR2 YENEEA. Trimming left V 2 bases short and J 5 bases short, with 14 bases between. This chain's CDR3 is CASSLNPGGGDTQYF. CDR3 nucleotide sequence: TGTGCCAGCAGCTTAAACCCGGGTGGGGGAGATACGCAGTATTTT.

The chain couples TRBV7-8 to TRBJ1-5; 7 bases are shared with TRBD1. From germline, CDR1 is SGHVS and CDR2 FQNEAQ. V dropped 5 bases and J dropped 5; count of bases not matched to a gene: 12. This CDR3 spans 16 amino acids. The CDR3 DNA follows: TGTGCCAGCAGCGCAGGGGGTTATCCCTCCCATCAGCCCCAGCATTTT. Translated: CASSAGGYPSHQPQHF.

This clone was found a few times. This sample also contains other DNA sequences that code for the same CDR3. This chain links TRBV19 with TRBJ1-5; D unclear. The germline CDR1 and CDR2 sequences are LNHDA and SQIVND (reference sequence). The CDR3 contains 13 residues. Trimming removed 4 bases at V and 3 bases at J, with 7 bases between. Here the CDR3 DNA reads TGTGCCAGTAGTACCCAGGTCAATCAGCCCCAGCATTTT. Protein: CASSTQVNQPQHF.

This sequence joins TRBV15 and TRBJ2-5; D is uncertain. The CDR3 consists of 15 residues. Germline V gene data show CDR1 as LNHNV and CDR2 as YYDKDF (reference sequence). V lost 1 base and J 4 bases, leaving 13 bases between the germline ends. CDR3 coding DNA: TGTGCCACCAGCAGAGTGTCCACTACCGGAGAGACCCAGTACTTC. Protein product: CATSRVSTTGETQYF.

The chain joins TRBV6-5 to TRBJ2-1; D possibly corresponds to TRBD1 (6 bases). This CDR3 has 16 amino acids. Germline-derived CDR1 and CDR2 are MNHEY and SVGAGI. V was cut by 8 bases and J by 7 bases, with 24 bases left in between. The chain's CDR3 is CASGYLPVGAVNEQFF. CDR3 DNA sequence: TGTGCCAGCGGCTACTTACCGGTGGGGGCGGTTAATGAGCAGTTCTTC.

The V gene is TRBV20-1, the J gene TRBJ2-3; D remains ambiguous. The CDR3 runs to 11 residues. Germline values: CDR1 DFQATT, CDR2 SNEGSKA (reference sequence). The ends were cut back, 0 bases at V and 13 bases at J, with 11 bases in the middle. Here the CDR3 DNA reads TGCAGTGCTAGAGATCAGGTAGTGGAGTATTTT. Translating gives CSARDQVVEYF.

The CDR3 here is CASSFFNYGYTF. The CDR3 DNA reads TGTGCCAGCAGCTTTTTTAACTATGGCTACACCTTC. J is TRBJ1-2 and V is TRBV7-2; D call uncertain. Germline values: CDR1 SGHTA, CDR2 FQGNSA. CDR3 length equals 12 residues. Trimming removed 3 bases at V and 1 base at J, with 3 bases between.

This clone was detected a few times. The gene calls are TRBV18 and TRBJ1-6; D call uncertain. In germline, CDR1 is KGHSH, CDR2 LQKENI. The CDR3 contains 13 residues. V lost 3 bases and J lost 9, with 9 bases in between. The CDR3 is CASSPDPTSPLHF. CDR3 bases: TGTGCCAGCTCACCGGATCCAACTTCACCCCTCCACTTT.

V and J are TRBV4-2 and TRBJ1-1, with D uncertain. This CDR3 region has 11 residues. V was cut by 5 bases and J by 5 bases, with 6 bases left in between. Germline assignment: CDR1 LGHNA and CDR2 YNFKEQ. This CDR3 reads CASSSRTEAFF. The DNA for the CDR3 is TGTGCCAGCAGCTCCAGGACTGAAGCTTTCTTT.

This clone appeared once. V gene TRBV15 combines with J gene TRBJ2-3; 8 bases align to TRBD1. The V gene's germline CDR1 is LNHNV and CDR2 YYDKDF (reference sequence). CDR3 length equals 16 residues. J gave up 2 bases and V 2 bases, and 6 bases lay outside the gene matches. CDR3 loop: CATSRLDRVPTDTQYF. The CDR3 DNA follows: TGTGCCACCAGCAGATTGGACAGGGTACCCACAGATACGCAGTATTTT.

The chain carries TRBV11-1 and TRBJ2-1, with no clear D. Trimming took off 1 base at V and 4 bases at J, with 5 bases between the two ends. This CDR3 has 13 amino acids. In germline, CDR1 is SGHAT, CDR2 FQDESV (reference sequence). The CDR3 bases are TGTGCCAGCAGCTTAGAGGAGTACAATGAGCAGTTCTTC. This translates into CASSLEEYNEQFF.

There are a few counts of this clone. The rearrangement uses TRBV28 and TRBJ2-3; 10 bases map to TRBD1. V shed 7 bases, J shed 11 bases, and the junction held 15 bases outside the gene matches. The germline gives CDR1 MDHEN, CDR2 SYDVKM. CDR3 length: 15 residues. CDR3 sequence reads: CASTSGTGVLEGQYF. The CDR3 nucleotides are TGTGCCAGCACCTCCGGGACAGGGGTCCTAGAAGGGCAGTATTTT.

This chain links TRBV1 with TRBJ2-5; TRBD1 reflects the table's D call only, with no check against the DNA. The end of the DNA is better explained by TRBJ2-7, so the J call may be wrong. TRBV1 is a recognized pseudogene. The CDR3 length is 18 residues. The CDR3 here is CTSSQAAAGQAPAYEQYF. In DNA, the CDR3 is TGCACCAGCAGCCAAGCCGCTGCAGGGCAGGCCCCTGCCTACGAGCAGTACTTC.

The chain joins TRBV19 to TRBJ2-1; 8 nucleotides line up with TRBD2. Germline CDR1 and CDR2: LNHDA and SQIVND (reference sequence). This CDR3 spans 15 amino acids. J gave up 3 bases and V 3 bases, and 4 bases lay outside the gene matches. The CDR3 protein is CASSMAGGNYNEQFF. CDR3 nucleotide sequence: TGTGCCAGTAGTATGGCGGGGGGTAACTACAATGAGCAGTTCTTC.

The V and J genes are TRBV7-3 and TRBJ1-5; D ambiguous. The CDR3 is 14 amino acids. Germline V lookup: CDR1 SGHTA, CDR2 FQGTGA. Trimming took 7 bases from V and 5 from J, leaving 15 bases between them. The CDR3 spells CASKTPDVDQPQHF. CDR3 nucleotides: TGTGCCAGCAAGACCCCGGACGTAGATCAGCCCCAGCATTTT.

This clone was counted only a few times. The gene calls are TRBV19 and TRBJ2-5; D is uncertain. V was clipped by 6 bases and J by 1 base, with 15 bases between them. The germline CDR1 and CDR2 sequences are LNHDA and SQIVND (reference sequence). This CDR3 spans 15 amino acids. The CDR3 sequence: CASSGRSVPQETQYF. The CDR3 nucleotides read TGTGCCAGTAGCGGGCGCAGCGTCCCCCAAGAGACCCAGTACTTC.

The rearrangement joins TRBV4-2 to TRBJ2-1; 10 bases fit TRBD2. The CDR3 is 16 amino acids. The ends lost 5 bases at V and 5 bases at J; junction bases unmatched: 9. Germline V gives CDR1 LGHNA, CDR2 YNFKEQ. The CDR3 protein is CASSSPPGLANNEQFF. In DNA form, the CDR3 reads TGTGCCAGCAGCAGCCCCCCGGGACTAGCGAACAATGAGCAGTTCTTC.

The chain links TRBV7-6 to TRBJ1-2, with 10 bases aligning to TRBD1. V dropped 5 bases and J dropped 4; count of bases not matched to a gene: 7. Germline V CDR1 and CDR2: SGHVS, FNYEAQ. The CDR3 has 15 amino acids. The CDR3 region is CASSPRQGAGYGYTF. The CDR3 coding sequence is TGTGCCAGCAGCCCCAGACAGGGGGCAGGCTATGGCTACACCTTC.

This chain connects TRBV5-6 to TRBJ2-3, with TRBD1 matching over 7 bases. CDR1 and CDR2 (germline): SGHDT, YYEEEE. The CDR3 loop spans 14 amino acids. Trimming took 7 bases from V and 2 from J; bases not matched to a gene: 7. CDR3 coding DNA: TGTGCCAGCGAGACAGGGACATCCACAGATACGCAGTATTTT. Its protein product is CASETGTSTDTQYF.

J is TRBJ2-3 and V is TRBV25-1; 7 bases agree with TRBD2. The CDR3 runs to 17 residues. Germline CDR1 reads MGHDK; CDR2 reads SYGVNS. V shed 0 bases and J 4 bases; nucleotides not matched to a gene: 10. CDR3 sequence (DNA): TGTGCCAGCAGTGAATACTCCGGTGGGAGGGCATCAGATACGCAGTATTTT. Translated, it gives CASSEYSGGRASDTQYF.

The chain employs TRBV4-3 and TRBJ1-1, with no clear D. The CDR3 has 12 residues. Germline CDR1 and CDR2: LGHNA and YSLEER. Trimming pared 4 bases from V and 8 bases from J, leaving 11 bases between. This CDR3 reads CASSLHRGEAFF. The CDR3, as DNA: TGCGCCAGCAGCCTGCATAGAGGGGAAGCTTTCTTT.

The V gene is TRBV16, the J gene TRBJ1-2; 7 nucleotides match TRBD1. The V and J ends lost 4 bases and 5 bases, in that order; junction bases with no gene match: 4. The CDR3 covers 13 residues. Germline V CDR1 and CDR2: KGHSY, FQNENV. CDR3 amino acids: CASSPDREYGYTF. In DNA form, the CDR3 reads TGTGCCAGCAGCCCAGACAGGGAATATGGCTACACCTTC.

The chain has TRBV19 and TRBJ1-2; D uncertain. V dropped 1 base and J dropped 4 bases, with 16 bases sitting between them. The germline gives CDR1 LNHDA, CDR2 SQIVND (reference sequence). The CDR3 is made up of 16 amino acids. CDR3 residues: CASSIGVSEPFYGYTF. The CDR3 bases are TGTGCCAGTAGTATAGGGGTGTCGGAACCGTTCTATGGCTACACCTTC.

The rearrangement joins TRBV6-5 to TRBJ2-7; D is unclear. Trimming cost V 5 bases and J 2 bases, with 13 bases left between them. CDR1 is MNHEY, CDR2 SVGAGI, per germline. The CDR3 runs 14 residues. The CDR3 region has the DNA TGTGCCAGCAGTCCCCACAAAGATCCCTACGAGCAGTACTTC. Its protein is CASSPHKDPYEQYF.

CDR3 sequence reads: CASSQTGNTGELFF. The CDR3 DNA sequence: TGCGCCAGCAGCCAAACGGGGAACACCGGGGAGCTGTTTTTT. The V call is TRBV4-3, the J call TRBJ2-2; no clear D gene. Germline V gene sequence: CDR1 LGHNA, CDR2 YSLEER. V was pared by 2 bases and J by 1 base, with 5 bases between. CDR3 size: 14 residues.

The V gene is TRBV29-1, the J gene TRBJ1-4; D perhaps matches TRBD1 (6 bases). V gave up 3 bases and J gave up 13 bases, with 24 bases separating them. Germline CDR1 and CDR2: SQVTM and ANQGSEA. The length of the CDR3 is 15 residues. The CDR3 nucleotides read TGCAGCGTTGAGGATGGGGGCCCGCAGAGAGGAACACTGTTTTTT. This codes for CSVEDGGPQRGTLFF.

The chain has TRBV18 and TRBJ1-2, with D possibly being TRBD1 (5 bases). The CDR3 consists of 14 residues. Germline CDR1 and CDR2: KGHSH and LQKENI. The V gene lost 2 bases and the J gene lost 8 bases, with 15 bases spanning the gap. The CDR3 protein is CASSPSGEGKGYTF. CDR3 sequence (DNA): TGTGCCAGCTCACCATCTGGAGAGGGGAAGGGCTACACCTTC.

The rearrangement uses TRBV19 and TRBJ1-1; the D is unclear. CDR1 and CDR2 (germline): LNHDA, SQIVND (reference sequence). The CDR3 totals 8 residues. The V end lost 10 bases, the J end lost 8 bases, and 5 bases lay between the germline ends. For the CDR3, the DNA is TGTGCCAACCGGGAAGCTTTCTTT. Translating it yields CANREAFF. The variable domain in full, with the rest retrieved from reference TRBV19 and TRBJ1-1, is DGGITQSPKYLFRKEGQNVTLSCEQNLNHDAMYWYRQDPGQGLRLIYYSQIVNDFQKGDIAEGYSVSREKKESFPLTVTSAQKNPTAFYLCANREAFFGQGTRLTVV.

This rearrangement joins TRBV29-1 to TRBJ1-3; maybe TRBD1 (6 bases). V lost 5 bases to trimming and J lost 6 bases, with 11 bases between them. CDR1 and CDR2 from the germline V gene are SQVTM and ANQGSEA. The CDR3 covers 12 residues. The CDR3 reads CSVSSGENTIYF. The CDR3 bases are TGCAGCGTTAGTTCAGGGGAAAACACCATATATTTT.

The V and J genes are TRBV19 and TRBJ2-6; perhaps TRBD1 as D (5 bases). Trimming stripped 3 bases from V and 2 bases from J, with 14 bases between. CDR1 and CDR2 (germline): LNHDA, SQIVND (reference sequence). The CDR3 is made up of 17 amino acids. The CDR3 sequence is CASSIIQGRPGANVLTF. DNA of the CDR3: TGTGCCAGTAGTATCATCCAGGGTCGTCCTGGGGCCAACGTCCTGACTTTC.

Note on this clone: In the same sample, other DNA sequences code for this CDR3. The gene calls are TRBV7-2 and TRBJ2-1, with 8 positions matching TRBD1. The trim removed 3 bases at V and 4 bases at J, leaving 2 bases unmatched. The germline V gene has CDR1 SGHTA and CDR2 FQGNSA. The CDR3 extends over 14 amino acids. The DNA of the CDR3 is TGTGCCAGCAGCTTTGACAGGGGTTACAATGAGCAGTTCTTC. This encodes CASSFDRGYNEQFF. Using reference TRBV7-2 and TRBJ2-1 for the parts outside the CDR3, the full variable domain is GAGVSQSPSNKVTEKGKDVELRCDPISGHTALYWYRQSLGQGLEFLIYFQGNSAPDKSGLPSDRFSAERTGGSVSTLTIQRTQQEDSAVYLCASSFDRGYNEQFFGPGTRLTVL.

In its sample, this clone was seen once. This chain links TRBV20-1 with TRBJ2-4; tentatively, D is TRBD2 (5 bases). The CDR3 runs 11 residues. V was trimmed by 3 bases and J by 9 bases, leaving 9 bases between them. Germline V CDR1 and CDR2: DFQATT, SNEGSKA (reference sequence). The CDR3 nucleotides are TGCAGTGCTAGGGACTCCATCATTCAGTACTTC. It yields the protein CSARDSIIQYF.